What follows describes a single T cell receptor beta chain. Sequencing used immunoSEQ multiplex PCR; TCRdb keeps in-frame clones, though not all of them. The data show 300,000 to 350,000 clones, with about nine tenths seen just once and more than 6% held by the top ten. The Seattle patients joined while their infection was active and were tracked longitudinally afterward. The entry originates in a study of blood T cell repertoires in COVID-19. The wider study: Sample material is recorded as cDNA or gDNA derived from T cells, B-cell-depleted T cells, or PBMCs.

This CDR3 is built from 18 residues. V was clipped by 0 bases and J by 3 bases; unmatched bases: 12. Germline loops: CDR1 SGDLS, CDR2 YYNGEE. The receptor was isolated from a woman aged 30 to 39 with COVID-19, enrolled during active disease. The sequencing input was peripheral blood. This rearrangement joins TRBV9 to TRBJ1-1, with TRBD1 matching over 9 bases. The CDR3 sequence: CASSVGTGGFGKDTEAFF. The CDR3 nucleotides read TGTGCCAGCAGCGTAGGTACAGGGGGCTTTGGGAAAGACACTGAAGCTTTCTTT.